This T cell receptor gamma chain was profiled in a study of Vδ1+ human thymocytes. General study results and limits: Unlike peripheral blood Vdelta1+ controls, thymic delta-chain sequences included 15% to 25% Vdelta2 and few Vdelta3. Thymic TRG and TRD repertoires appeared highly polyclonal, with Gaussian CDR3 length distributions. Bulk data may be misread because of unexpected Vdelta2 sequences.

The sorted cells were CD3+ Vdelta1+ Vdelta2- thymocytes from alphabeta-depleted thymus. The template was reverse-transcribed extracted RNA. Multiplex PCR used pooled V-gene forward primers and a constant-region reverse primer to amplify CDR3s. TCRdb re-called the multiplex PCR reads via CATT. The sample yields tens of thousands of gamma-chain clones, roughly 20% seen once. This clone was seen only a few times. Its antigen is unidentified. The V gene end was trimmed by 3 bases and the J gene end by 13 bases; junction bases not matched to a gene: 9. The CDR3 is 11 amino acids. The germline gives CDR1 VTNTFY, CDR2 YDVSTARD (reference sequence).

This chain connects TRGV3 to TRGJ1 or TRGJ2. This receptor was identified in a boy under three years old who had congenital heart surgery. The sequencing input was Vdelta1+ gamma-delta thymocytes from the thymus. This sample's subset: FACS-sorted CD3+ TCRalphabeta- TCRVdelta1+ TCRVdelta2- thymocytes. The CDR3 loop is CATWDDRRKLF. DNA of the CDR3: TGTGCCACCTGGGACGACCGGAGAAAACTCTTT.